Below, one T cell receptor (beta chain) is given with its context. There is no known antigen for this receptor. Nothing much larger sits one base from this clone, and base qualities are not available. Collaborating institutions collected whole blood in K2EDTA tubes following their own protocols. For TCRbeta analysis, collaborator samples were shipped as frozen whole blood, as isolated PBMCs, or as DNA extracted from either sample type. The data derive from a study of blood T cell repertoires in COVID-19 (TCRdb year 2020). In terms of the full investigation: Collaborator samples came from the United States, Italy and Spain and covered acute and convalescent phases of COVID-19. Where available, HLA class I and class II types were taken from metadata supplied by the sample provider and were not determined by assay-based typing. The prospective study material was composed of cDNA or gDNA derived from T cells, B-cell-depleted T cells, or PBMCs. Nearly every sample came with metadata listing a de-identified subject ID, COVID-19 status, age in years and sex. The samples were drawn from two sources: the first 160 participants of the ongoing ImmuneRACE study, and about 1,300 subjects contributed by 6 global collaborators. Deeply sampled blood TCRbeta repertoires from subjects exposed to, actively infected with, or recovered from COVID-19 were included in the dataset. The repertoires were released in a freely available public database intended as a resource for research on the immune response to SARS-CoV-2.

TCRbeta CDR3 regions were amplified from genomic DNA using the immunoSEQ Assay, a bias-controlled multiplex PCR. In the paper's pipeline: The number of nucleated cells in each sample was estimated from the amplification of reference gene primers within the assay. To quantify the absolute abundance of each unique TCRbeta CDR3 rearrangement, sequence reads were collapsed and filtered. For each sample, productive Simpson clonality was calculated as the square root of Simpson's diversity index across productive rearrangements. What TCRdb holds here is the immuneACCESS table cut down to in-frame rearrangements. Part of the clones is not present; checked against another copy, under half of the missing clones reflect an unresolved V gene, and the others are unexplained. That table furnishes V, J and clone size, whereas the DNA furnished D and trimming. Present in this sample are about 140,000 clones, around 90% of which were seen just once. The ten largest clonotypes hold under 7% of the sample.

Broad study findings and their caveats: Clinical and demographic metadata were provided uncurated, with the amount varying by source and participant.

The sample was peripheral blood. This receptor was identified in a human donor in a cohort sampled during active COVID-19.

CDR3 protein: CASSPGTGMNTEAFF. The nucleotide sequence is TGTGCCAGCAGTCCAGGGACAGGGATGAACACTGAAGCTTTCTTT. This receptor chain uses TRBV28 and TRBJ1-1; 9 bases in between match TRBD1. The CDR3 sequence holds 15 residues, the cysteine and phenylalanine included. Only the CDR3 region is kept as DNA, spanning 45 bases read in frame from base 1. Reading the germline V gene gives CDR1 MDHEN and CDR2 SYDVKM. For this chain, trimming is 5 bases at the V end and 0 bases at the J end, and the number of junction bases without a gene match is 4. This CDR3, with the reference TRBV28 and TRBJ1-1 proteins standing in past its ends, gives the full variable domain DVKVTQSSRYLVKRTGEKVFLECVQDMDHENMFWYRQDPGLGLRLIYFSYDVKMKEKGDIPEGYSVSREKKERFSLILESASTNQTSMYLCASSPGTGMNTEAFFGQGTRLTVV.